The rows below give T cell receptor beta chains drawn from one sample of a study of blood T cell repertoires in COVID-19. Data came from immunoSEQ multiplex PCR; TCRdb stores just in-frame clones and leaves some out. Of a few hundred thousand clones in the sample, about 83% were seen once. Sequenced: PBMCs or T cells enriched from blood (not recorded which). The receptors derive from a woman aged 50 to 60 who had recovered from COVID-19. CDR3s include the opening cysteine and the closing phenylalanine or tryptophan. Each record gives: D gene, V gene, clone size, J gene, CDR3 protein, CDR3 DNA. The D gene is left open where the match is weak. Clone size is stated in some rows and not others, as once, few, many or a class when expanded.

>.|TRBV20-1|.|TRBJ2-2
CSASRGGSTGELFF
TGCAGTGCTAGTCGCGGGGGCAGCACCGGGGAGCTGTTTTTT
>.|TRBV5-1|.|TRBJ2-7
CASTRTTPGSYEQYF
TGCGCCAGCACCCGGACAACCCCGGGCTCCTACGAGCAGTACTTC
>.|TRBV7-9|.|TRBJ1-4
CASSHISGKLFF
TGTGCCAGCAGTCATATTAGCGGAAAACTGTTTTTT
>.|TRBV6-2/TRBV6-3|.|TRBJ1-1
CASSYWRGRAFF
TGTGCCAGCAGTTACTGGCGGGGGCGAGCTTTCTTT
>.|TRBV6-2/TRBV6-3|few|TRBJ1-5
CASSYSGGVGNQPQHF
TGTGCCAGCAGTTACTCGGGCGGGGTTGGCAATCAGCCCCAGCATTTT
>.|TRBV5-8|.|TRBJ1-2
CASSLGQGRYGYTF
TGTGCCAGCAGCTTGGGTCAGGGGCGCTATGGCTACACCTTC
>.|TRBV2|.|TRBJ1-1
CASSDYFLNTEAFF
TGTGCCAGCAGTGATTATTTCTTGAACACTGAAGCTTTCTTT
>.|TRBV27|.|TRBJ1-2
CASSPRQALGYGYTF
TGTGCCAGCAGTCCGAGACAGGCCCTCGGATATGGCTACACCTTC
>.|TRBV5-6|.|TRBJ1-2
CASSKDSRYGYTF
TGTGCCAGCAGCAAGGACAGCCGCTATGGCTACACCTTC
>.|TRBV7-9|.|TRBJ2-3
CASSPGFRAVTDTQYF
TGTGCCAGCAGCCCCGGATTCAGGGCAGTAACAGATACGCAGTATTTT
>.|TRBV12-5|.|TRBJ2-5
CASTGMGFQETQYF
TGTGCTAGTACAGGGATGGGGTTCCAAGAGACCCAGTACTTC
>.|TRBV29-1|.|TRBJ2-3
CSVTTPLTGTDTQYF
TGCAGCGTCACCACTCCTCTGACTGGCACAGATACGCAGTATTTT
>.|TRBV3-1/TRBV3-2|.|TRBJ1-2
CASSQDGGGAEGYTF
TGTGCCAGCAGCCAAGATGGCGGGGGCGCGGAAGGCTACACCTTC
>.|TRBV7-2|few|TRBJ2-7
CASSLGMSGGGNEQYF
TGTGCCAGCAGCTTAGGGATGTCGGGGGGCGGGAACGAGCAGTACTTC
>TRBD1|TRBV3-1/TRBV3-2|.|TRBJ1-6
CASSHAGGVGSPLHF
TGTGCCAGCAGCCACGCAGGGGGCGTGGGGTCACCCCTCCACTTT
>TRBD2|TRBV27|once|TRBJ2-7
CASSPGTSFEQYF
TGTGCCAGCAGCCCCGGGACTAGCTTCGAGCAGTACTTC
>TRBD2|TRBV6-7|.|TRBJ2-5
CASSYSKVRVASGWSETQYF
TGTGCCAGCAGTTACTCAAAAGTCAGGGTCGCTAGCGGGTGGTCGGAGACCCAGTACTTC
>TRBD1|TRBV5-1|few|TRBJ2-7
CASSGTGVAYEQYF
TGCGCCAGCAGTGGGACAGGGGTAGCCTACGAGCAGTACTTC
>.|TRBV9|.|TRBJ2-7
CASSLGLSYEQYF
TGTGCCAGCAGCTTAGGACTTTCCTACGAGCAGTACTTC
>TRBD1|TRBV4-3|.|TRBJ2-6
CASSQVSQGVSGANVLTF
TGCGCCAGCAGCCAAGTTTCACAGGGGGTATCCGGGGCCAACGTCCTGACTTTC
>TRBD1|TRBV13|.|TRBJ1-5
CASSSGQGRFQPQHF
TGTGCCAGCAGCTCCGGACAGGGTAGGTTTCAGCCCCAGCATTTT
>TRBD2|TRBV25-1|.|TRBJ2-3
CASSEVWRGGSDTQYF
TGTGCCAGCAGTGAAGTGTGGCGGGGGGGGTCGGATACGCAGTATTTT
>.|TRBV30|.|TRBJ1-5
CAWDSSNQPQHF
TGTGCCTGGGACAGCAGCAATCAGCCCCAGCATTTT
>.|TRBV4-1|few|TRBJ1-2
CASSQESPRGGYTF
TGCGCCAGCAGCCAAGAGTCCCCTAGGGGTGGCTACACCTTC
>TRBD2|TRBV5-1|.|TRBJ2-2
CASSSLRGNAGELFF
TGCGCCAGCAGCTCCCTGCGGGGGAATGCCGGGGAGCTGTTTTTT
>.|TRBV6-5|.|TRBJ1-1
CASSPFVLDTEAFF
TGTGCCAGCAGTCCGTTTGTTCTAGACACTGAAGCTTTCTTT
>TRBD1|TRBV29-1|.|TRBJ1-1
CSATGQMNTEAFF
TGCAGCGCGACAGGGCAGATGAACACTGAAGCTTTCTTT
>.|TRBV14|.|TRBJ1-3
CASSQGRGKYTIYF
TGTGCCAGCAGCCAAGGCAGGGGAAAATACACCATATATTTT
>.|TRBV2|once|TRBJ2-2
CASSERRRNTGELFF
TGTGCCAGCAGTGAAAGAAGGAGGAACACCGGGGAGCTGTTTTTT
>.|TRBV3-1/TRBV3-2|.|TRBJ1-4
CASSAPLLLNEKLFF
TGTGCCAGCAGCGCGCCTCTCCTCCTTAATGAAAAACTGTTTTTT
>.|TRBV27|few|TRBJ1-1
CASSFSETGNTEAFF
TGTGCCAGCAGTTTCTCCGAGACAGGGAACACTGAAGCTTTCTTT
>TRBD1|TRBV4-1|.|TRBJ1-1
CASSRSTGTGNEAFF
TGCGCCAGCAGCCGTTCGACCGGGACAGGGAACGAAGCTTTCTTT
>.|TRBV2|.|TRBJ1-6
CASRVDSINSPLHF
TGTGCCAGCAGGGTTGACAGCATCAATTCACCCCTCCACTTT
>TRBD1|TRBV10-3|.|TRBJ1-6
CAISESGQGKSYRNSPLHF
TGTGCCATCAGTGAGTCGGGACAGGGGAAGTCGTACAGGAATTCACCCCTCCACTTT
>.|TRBV27|.|TRBJ1-5
CASSLNFGYNQPQHF
TGTGCCAGCAGTTTAAATTTCGGGTACAATCAGCCCCAGCATTTT
>TRBD2|TRBV30|.|TRBJ2-3
CAWSSGGGPTDTQYF
TGTGCCTGGAGTTCCGGGGGGGGACCCACAGATACGCAGTATTTT
>.|TRBV2|.|TRBJ2-6
CASSYSSGANVLTF
TGTGCCAGCAGTTACAGCTCTGGGGCCAACGTCCTGACTTTC